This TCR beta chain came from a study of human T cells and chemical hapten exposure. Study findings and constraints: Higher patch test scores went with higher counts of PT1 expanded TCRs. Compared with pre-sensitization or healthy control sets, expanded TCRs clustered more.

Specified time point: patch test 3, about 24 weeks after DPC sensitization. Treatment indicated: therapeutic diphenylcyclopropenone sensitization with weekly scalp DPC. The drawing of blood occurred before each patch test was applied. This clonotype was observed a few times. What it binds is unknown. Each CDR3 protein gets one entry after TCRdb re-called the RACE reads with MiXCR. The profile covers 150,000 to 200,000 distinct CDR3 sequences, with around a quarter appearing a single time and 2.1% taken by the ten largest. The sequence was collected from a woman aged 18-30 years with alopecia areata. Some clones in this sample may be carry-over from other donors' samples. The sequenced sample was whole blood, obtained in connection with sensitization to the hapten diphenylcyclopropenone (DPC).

CDR3 DNA: TGTGCCAGCGGAGGGTTCGGCTCCTACAATGAGCAGTTCTTC. Protein product: CASGGFGSYNEQFF. The rearrangement joins TRBV9 to TRBJ2-1; D possibly corresponds to TRBD2 (6 bases). Between the trimmed V and J ends, which lost 7 bases and 0 bases, there was a span of 11 bases. The CDR3 contains 14 residues. Germline V CDR1 and CDR2: SGDLS, YYNGEE.